The clone carrying this TCR beta chain has only a few counts. Its target is not known. These data belong to a study of molecular identifiers for immune sequencing clone quantification. Regarding the study as a whole: Barcodes shared by identical TCR molecules could lead to underestimated sizes of highly expanded clones.

Previously published methods and listed TCR primers were used for the bulk TCR libraries. TCRdb redid the calling of the PCR reads with MiXCR, one entry per CDR3 protein. The sample holds approximately 550,000 distinct CDR3 sequences, over 20% seen once. There are 15 residues in the CDR3. Trimming at V came to 6 bases and at J to 0 bases, leaving 6 bases not matched to a gene. In germline, CDR1 is SEHNR, CDR2 FQNEAQ (reference sequence). This receptor was identified in a human donor in good health. Some libraries in this study had Jurkat cell RNA spiked in. The sample consisted of naive CD8+ T cells from blood, with Jurkat cell RNA spiked in. Subset noted: FACS-sorted CD8+CD4-CCR7+CD45RA+ naive T cells. This sequence joins TRBV7-9 and TRBJ2-7; 9 bases line up with TRBD1. CDR3 DNA: TGTGCCAGCAGTAACTGGGACAGGGCCTCCTACGAGCAGTACTTC. Protein sequence: CASSNWDRASYEQYF.